The next 2 T cell receptor beta chains were all read from a single sample in a study of monozygotic twins with inflammatory bowel disease. Following a re-call of the 5' RACE reads, TCRdb has one entry per CDR3 protein and lacks DNA. The table lists 300,000 to 400,000 distinct CDR3 sequences. The sequenced material came from blood. These TCRs come from a human donor with ulcerative colitis or Crohn's disease, or a healthy co-twin of an affected twin (not recorded which).

The chain uses TRBV5-1 and TRBJ1-4; without DNA, the TCRdb call of TRBD1 cannot be checked. The germline V gene has CDR1 SGHRS and CDR2 YFSETQ. The CDR3 length is 15 residues. Here the CDR3 reads CASSLTGQGNEKLFF.

This chain links TRBV7-2 with TRBJ2-7; the D gene TCRdb calls, TRBD1, cannot be checked with no DNA. CDR3 length equals 14 residues. CDR1 is SGHTA, CDR2 FQGNSA, per germline. This chain's CDR3 is CASQRGGIPYEQYF.